This is a list of T cell receptor beta chains from one sample in a study of T cell responses to AZD1222 COVID-19 vaccine. TCRdb's copy holds only in-frame clones and misses some; the assay was immunoSEQ multiplex PCR. The sample yields about 120,000 clones, around 93% seen once. Specimen: peripheral blood, collected 28 days after the second AZD1222 dose. All receptors derive from an adult who received the AZD1222 COVID-19 vaccine. The CDR3 runs from the conserved cysteine through the conserved F or W. The D gene is left open where the match is weak. Size values are once, few and many counts, or a class for expanded clones, and some rows have none.

d_call	v_call	j_call	clone_size	cdr3_aa	cdr3_nt
TRBD2	TRBV5-1	TRBJ2-3	.	CASSWTSGGTDTQYF	TGCGCCAGCAGCTGGACTAGCGGGGGTACAGATACGCAGTATTTT
.	TRBV2	TRBJ1-1	.	CASSPTQGGTEAFF	TGTGCCAGCAGCCCCACCCAGGGAGGCACTGAAGCTTTCTTT
.	TRBV27	TRBJ1-1	.	CASRIDGYFPTEAFF	TGTGCCAGCAGAATCGACGGGTATTTCCCGACTGAAGCTTTCTTT
.	TRBV2	TRBJ1-2	.	CASSADFNYGYTF	TGTGCCAGCAGCGCAGACTTCAACTATGGCTACACCTTC
.	TRBV6-5	TRBJ2-7	.	CASSYFHEQYF	TGTGCCAGCAGTTACTTCCACGAGCAGTACTTC
.	TRBV28	TRBJ2-1	.	CASSLGYNEQFF	TGTGCCAGCAGTCTGGGGTACAATGAGCAGTTCTTC
TRBD2	TRBV20-1	TRBJ2-7	.	CSAGLVAEQYF	TGCAGTGCAGGACTAGTGGCCGAGCAGTACTTC
.	TRBV28	TRBJ1-1	.	CASSPLGGETEAFF	TGTGCCAGCAGTCCCTTAGGGGGGGAAACTGAAGCTTTCTTT
TRBD1	TRBV3-1/TRBV3-2	TRBJ1-1	.	CASSRGQGIPIGNTEAFF	TGTGCCAGCAGCCGAGGACAGGGGATCCCAATTGGAAACACTGAAGCTTTCTTT
.	TRBV12-3/TRBV12-4	TRBJ1-6	.	CATQVATVPPLHF	TGTGCCACCCAAGTCGCGACCGTACCACCCCTCCACTTT
TRBD1	TRBV7-9	TRBJ2-5	.	CASSSRGTGGETQYF	TGTGCCAGCAGCTCGCGAGGGACAGGAGGAGAGACCCAGTACTTC
.	TRBV11-2	TRBJ2-1	.	CASSLEAGASSYNEQFF	TGTGCCAGCAGCTTAGAGGCGGGGGCCAGCTCCTACAATGAGCAGTTCTTC
.	TRBV7-8	TRBJ2-2	.	CASSLVWTPNTGELFF	TGTGCCAGCAGCTTAGTTTGGACACCGAACACCGGGGAGCTGTTTTTT
.	TRBV10-1	TRBJ1-3	once	CASSGDRRSGNTIYF	TGCGCCAGCAGTGGAGACAGGCGCTCTGGAAACACCATATATTTT
.	TRBV3-1/TRBV3-2	TRBJ1-1	.	CASSQGGVNTEAFF	TGTGCCAGCAGCCAAGGAGGGGTGAACACTGAAGCTTTCTTT
.	TRBV7-8	TRBJ2-5	.	CASSFLGETQYF	TGTGCCAGCAGCTTTCTAGGAGAGACCCAGTACTTC
.	TRBV25-1	TRBJ2-1	.	CATNQGNEQFF	TGTGCCACCAATCAGGGAAATGAGCAGTTCTTC
TRBD1	TRBV29-1	TRBJ1-5	few	CSVFPGGGQPQHF	TGCAGCGTTTTCCCAGGGGGAGGTCAGCCCCAGCATTTT
.	TRBV9	TRBJ1-5	.	CASSVGNSNQPQHF	TGTGCCAGCAGCGTTGGCAATAGCAATCAGCCCCAGCATTTT
.	TRBV27	TRBJ1-3	.	CASSLLGTTDFSGNTIYF	TGTGCCAGCAGTTTATTAGGTACTACCGACTTCTCAGGAAACACCATATATTTT
.	TRBV5-5	TRBJ1-5	.	CASSPYSNQPQHF	TGTGCCAGCAGCCCGTATAGCAATCAGCCCCAGCATTTT
.	TRBV19	TRBJ2-1	.	CASSRDGANEQFF	TGTGCCAGTAGTAGGGACGGGGCAAATGAGCAGTTCTTC
.	TRBV5-1	TRBJ2-7	.	CASRSGADIYEQYF	TGCGCCAGCCGATCTGGGGCAGATATTTACGAGCAGTACTTC
.	TRBV12-3/TRBV12-4	TRBJ1-1	.	CASSRFMNTEAFF	TGTGCCAGCAGTCGTTTTATGAACACTGAAGCTTTCTTT
TRBD1	TRBV18	TRBJ1-2	.	CASSPQATGFDYGYTF	TGTGCCAGCTCACCCCAGGCGACAGGGTTCGACTATGGCTACACCTTC
TRBD1	TRBV27	TRBJ2-7	.	CASRQPGTGWEQYF	TGTGCCAGCAGACAACCCGGGACAGGGTGGGAGCAGTACTTC
TRBD1	TRBV3-1/TRBV3-2	TRBJ1-1	.	CASSRGQGNTEAFF	TGTGCCAGCAGCCGAGGACAGGGTAACACTGAAGCTTTCTTT
.	TRBV2	TRBJ1-4	.	CASRRIYRGLDEKLFF	TGTGCCAGCAGGAGGATCTACCGGGGTTTGGATGAAAAACTGTTTTTT